This T cell receptor beta chain came from a study of Ad26.COV2.S vaccination and SARS-CoV-2 variants. About the study: Recipients of Ad26.COV2.S got it intramuscularly, once or twice 56 days apart. Study-wide points: Reported findings describe substantial breadth in spike-specific CD8+ and CD4+ T cell responses following vaccination. Greater spike-specific TCR breadth was seen in vaccine recipients than in placebo recipients. Total T cell responses were possibly underestimated by TCR breadth and depth analyses.

Worth noting for this clone: Its antigen remains unknown.

Assay used: immunoSEQ multiplex PCR; TCRdb lists only in-frame clones, some missing. The sample contains approximately 450,000 clones, around 90% of which appear only once. Treatment denoted: some 20 received Ad26.COV2.S at low or high dose, single or two shots; roughly five received placebo; per-sample allocation not given. Following the first vaccine or placebo injection, samples were taken on day 63. The CDR3 has 13 amino acids. The ends were cut back, 7 bases at V and 0 bases at J, with 9 bases in the middle. Looked up from germline, CDR1 is KGHSY and CDR2 is FQNENV. The chain combines TRBV16 with TRBJ1-1; D may be TRBD1 (5 bases). The clonotype comes from a person aged 18 to 59 who received the Ad26.COV2.S COVID-19 vaccine or a placebo. The sample was peripheral blood, taken in a trial of Ad26.COV2.S vaccine versus placebo. CDR3 residues: CASKGHLNTEAFF. The CDR3 nucleotides are TGTGCCAGCAAAGGACACTTGAACACTGAAGCTTTCTTT.